This T cell receptor (beta chain) was sequenced for a study of cytomegalovirus exposure and HLA in healthy donors. In germline, CDR1 is MNHEY, CDR2 SVGAGI. The CDR3 has 14 residues. Trimming removed 6 bases from V and 6 bases from J; junction bases left unmatched: 10. With 60 Vbeta and 13 Jbeta primers, the PCR was carried out. Measured with immunoSEQ multiplex PCR; TCRdb has only the in-frame clones, and not every one. In the table there are 100,000 or so clones, roughly an eighth of which are singletons. This clone was recorded a few times. The sequenced sample consisted of PBMCs. The V and J genes are TRBV6-5 and TRBJ2-7; 8 positions match TRBD2. This TCR derives from a man in his forties in good health and CMV-seropositive. The CDR3 is CASSKLAGSSEQYF. CDR3 DNA sequence: TGTGCCAGCAGCAAGTTAGCGGGATCATCCGAGCAGTACTTC.